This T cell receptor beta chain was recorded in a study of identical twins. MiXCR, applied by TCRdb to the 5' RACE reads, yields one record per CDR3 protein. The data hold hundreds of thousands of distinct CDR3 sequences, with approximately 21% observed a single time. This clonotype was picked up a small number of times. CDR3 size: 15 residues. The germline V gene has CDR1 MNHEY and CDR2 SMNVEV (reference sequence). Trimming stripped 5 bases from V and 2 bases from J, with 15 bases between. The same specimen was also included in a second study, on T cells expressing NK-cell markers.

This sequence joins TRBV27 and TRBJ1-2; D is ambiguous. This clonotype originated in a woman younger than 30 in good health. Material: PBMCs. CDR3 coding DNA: TGTGCCAGCAGTCACCAGGCGCTGCTAAACTATGGCTACACCTTC. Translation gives CASSHQALLNYGYTF.